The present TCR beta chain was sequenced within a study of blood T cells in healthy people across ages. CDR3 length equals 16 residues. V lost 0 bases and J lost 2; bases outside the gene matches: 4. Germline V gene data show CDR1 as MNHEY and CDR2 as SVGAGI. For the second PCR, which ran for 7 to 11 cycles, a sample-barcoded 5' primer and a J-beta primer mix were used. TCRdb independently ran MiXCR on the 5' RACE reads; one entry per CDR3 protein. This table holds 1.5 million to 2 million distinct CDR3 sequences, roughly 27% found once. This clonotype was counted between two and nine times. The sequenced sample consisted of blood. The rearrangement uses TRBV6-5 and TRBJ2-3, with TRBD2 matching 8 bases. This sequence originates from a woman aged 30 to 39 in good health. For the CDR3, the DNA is TGTGCCAGCAGTTACTCGGGCGGGAGGAACACAGATACGCAGTATTTT. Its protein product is CASSYSGGRNTDTQYF.